These 27 T cell receptor beta chains share one sample of origin, sequenced in a study of T cell clonality in common variable immunodeficiency. TCRdb's copy holds only in-frame clones and misses some; the assay was immunoSEQ multiplex PCR. Sampling found 57,000 or so clones, none seen once. Sequencing was carried out using peripheral blood mononuclear cells. The source is a person aged 18-70 years in good health.

This clone was seen repeatedly, ten times or more. The CDR3 DNA, read in part, is TGTGCCAGCAGCCCAGGGTTGGATGAA. This codes for CASSPGLDE. In full, the CDR3 reads CASSPGLDEAFF. This chain links TRBV5-6 with TRBJ1-1, with D tentatively TRBD1 (5 bases). The read halts 3 residues ahead of the CDR3 end, with the missing end drawn from the germline J gene. Germline CDR1 is SGHDT and CDR2 is YYEEEE. V shed 4 bases and J shed 7 bases, with 11 bases lying between them. The CDR3 runs to 12 residues.

This clone was observed at least ten times. The read gets to within 3 residues of the CDR3 end, and the germline J gene fills in the rest. The chain carries TRBV18 and TRBJ1-4; a possible D gene is TRBD1 (6 bases). Germline V lookup: CDR1 KGHSH, CDR2 LQKENI. V lost 5 bases, J lost 5 bases, and 9 bases lay in between. This CDR3 comprises 13 residues. The CDR3: CASSGQRNEKLFF. Incomplete CDR3 DNA: TGTGCCAGCTCAGGACAGAGAAATGAAAAA.

The sample holds many counts of this clone. The CDR3 end is not reached by the read, which stops 3 residues before it; the germline J gene fills it in. The V gene is TRBV19, the J gene TRBJ2-3; perhaps TRBD2 as D (7 bases). The germline gives CDR1 LNHDA, CDR2 SQIVND (reference sequence). Deletions cut 6 bases from V and 2 bases from J, with 12 bases between. CDR3 length: 14 amino acids. Partial CDR3 DNA: TGTGCCAGTAGACGACGGGGGGCCACAGATACG. Translating it yields CASRRRGATDT. The whole CDR3 sequence reads CASRRRGATDTQYF.

Of note for this clone: The read ends 3 residues early relative to the CDR3; the germline J gene fills the gap. This chain joins TRBV7-2 and TRBJ2-3; TRBD2 is a possible D gene (5 bases). The CDR3 spans 15 residues. V lost 2 bases and J lost 0, with 9 bases in between. The germline CDR1 and CDR2 sequences are SGHTA and FQGNSA. The CDR3 DNA, read in part, is TGTGCCAGCAGCTTAATGAGGGCGAGCACAGATACG. This translates into CASSLMRASTDT. The entire CDR3 protein reads CASSLMRASTDTQYF.

This clone was found many times. With the read ending 3 residues before the CDR3 end, the germline J gene is used to fill in that end. The rearrangement uses TRBV10-3 and TRBJ2-7; tentative D call: TRBD2 (5 bases). The germline CDR1 and CDR2 sequences are ENHRY and SYGVKD. This CDR3 comprises 11 residues. Trimming removed 4 bases from V and 4 bases from J, with 5 bases in between. CDR3 residues: CAISGGYEQYF. Partial CDR3 DNA: TGTGCCATCAGTGGCGGGTACGAG.

This clone has at least ten counts. The read ends 3 residues shy of where the CDR3 ends; the end is completed using the germline J gene. The V and J genes are TRBV20-1 and TRBJ2-1; 7 bases fit TRBD2. Germline CDR1 DFQATT, CDR2 SNEGSKA (reference sequence). The V gene end was trimmed by 1 base and the J gene end by 6 bases; junction bases not matched to a gene: 9. There are 15 residues in the CDR3. CDR3 DNA (partial): TGCAGTGCTAGAGTGCCAGCGGGAATCTTCAATGAG. It codes for CSARVPAGIFNE. The whole CDR3 region reads CSARVPAGIFNEQFF.

This clone was seen repeatedly, ten times or more. The CDR3 is cut off 3 residues early in the read; its end comes from the germline J gene. V is TRBV20-1 and J is TRBJ1-5, with 7 bases matching TRBD1. Germline-derived CDR1 and CDR2 are DFQATT and SNEGSKA (reference sequence). With V trimmed by 6 bases and J by 0 bases, 2 bases remained unmatched. The CDR3 is made up of 13 amino acids. The part of the CDR3 DNA that was read is TGCAGTGCGCGGACAGGTAGCAATCAGCCC. This sequence encodes CSARTGSNQP. The entire CDR3 protein is CSARTGSNQPQHF.

This clone was counted many times. The CDR3 end falls 3 residues outside the read, so it is completed with the germline J gene. The chain carries TRBV19 and TRBJ2-2, with D possibly matching TRBD1 (6 bases). CDR3 size: 16 residues. CDR1 and CDR2 (germline): LNHDA, SQIVND (reference sequence). The germline V and J ends were trimmed by 4 bases and 5 bases, with 17 bases remaining between them. The CDR3 sequence is CASSTRTEPRTGELFF. CDR3 DNA (partial): TGTGCCAGTAGTACAAGGACAGAACCAAGGACCGGGGAG.

This clone was found many times. The CDR3 DNA, read in part, is TGTGCCAGCAGCTTAGAAGCCGGGACTAGCGGGAGAAATGAG. This translates into CASSLEAGTSGRNE. The whole CDR3 protein reads CASSLEAGTSGRNEQFF. V usage is TRBV7-6 and J usage is TRBJ2-1, with 14 bases identical to TRBD2. The read ends 3 residues early relative to the CDR3; the germline J gene fills the gap. From germline, CDR1 is SGHVS and CDR2 FNYEAQ. V trimming: 1 base; J trimming: 7 bases; junction bases outside the gene matches: 6. CDR3 length: 17 amino acids.

This clone was observed at least ten times. The CDR3 sequence: CASSGPGTSGLYVTYEQYF. CDR3 DNA (partial): TGTGCCAGCAGCGGTCCAGGGACTAGCGGGCTTTACGTAACCTACGAG. This rearrangement joins TRBV28 to TRBJ2-7; TRBD2 matches at 12 bases. The DNA ends 3 residues before the CDR3 does, and the rest of the CDR3 is filled in from the germline J gene. After removal of 6 bases from V and 2 bases from J, the junction contained 17 bases not matched to a gene. Germline assignment: CDR1 MDHEN and CDR2 SYDVKM. The CDR3 runs 19 residues.

This clone was seen many times. Incomplete CDR3 DNA: TGTGCCAGCAGTCAGGACAGCTACGAG. Its protein is CASSQDSYE. The whole CDR3 protein is CASSQDSYEQYF. J is TRBJ2-7 and V is TRBV11-2; possible D gene TRBD1, 6 bases. The sequence runs out 3 residues before the end of the CDR3; the remainder is reconstructed from the germline J gene. CDR3 length: 12 amino acids. The ends were cut back, 6 bases at V and 3 bases at J, with 9 bases in the middle. CDR1 is SGHAT, CDR2 FQNNGV, per germline. The full variable domain, in which reference TRBV11-2 and TRBJ2-7 provide the parts outside the CDR3, is EAGVAQSPRYKIIEKRQSVAFWCNPISGHATLYWYQQILGQGPKLLIQFQNNGVVDDSQLPKDRFSAERLKGVDSTLKIQPAKLEDSAVYLCASSQDSYEQYFGPGTRLTVT.

At least ten counts were recorded for this clone. The read ends 3 residues early relative to the CDR3; the germline J gene fills the gap. The V call is TRBV13, the J call TRBJ2-7; maybe TRBD1 (6 bases). Germline loops: CDR1 PRHDT, CDR2 FYEKMQ (reference sequence). With 4 bases removed from V and 3 bases from J, the gap between germline ends came to 16 bases. The CDR3 is 15 amino acids. CDR3 DNA, as far as it was read: TGTGCCAGCAGCTCACCCGGGACACCCATCTACGAG. Its translation: CASSSPGTPIYE. The whole CDR3 protein reads CASSSPGTPIYEQYF.

This clone was detected many times. The read halts 3 residues ahead of the CDR3 end, with the missing end drawn from the germline J gene. The J gene is TRBJ1-2, the V gene TRBV20-1; the D is unclear. The germline CDR1 and CDR2 sequences are DFQATT and SNEGSKA (reference sequence). V was trimmed by 5 bases and J by 3 bases, leaving 16 bases between them. The CDR3 spans 14 residues. The sequenced part of the CDR3 DNA is TGCAGTGCTTCAACAGTGGGCTTTGACTATGGC. Translation: CSASTVGFDYG. The CDR3, in full, reads CSASTVGFDYGYTF.

This clone has at least ten counts. The read comes to an end 3 residues before the CDR3 does, leaving the germline J gene to fill in the end. This chain connects TRBV7-2 to TRBJ2-1; D perhaps matches TRBD1 (6 bases). This CDR3 region has 15 residues. Trimming took 4 bases from V and 5 from J, leaving 15 bases between them. Germline lookup yields CDR1 SGHTA and CDR2 FQGNSA. CDR3 DNA, as far as it was read: TGTGCCAGCAGCTGGAAGACAGGCAAGAACAATGAG. Its translation: CASSWKTGKNNE. From start to end, the CDR3 is CASSWKTGKNNEQFF.

This clone occurred many times. The read halts 3 residues ahead of the CDR3 end, with the missing end drawn from the germline J gene. This sequence joins TRBV28 and TRBJ1-5, with a possible D match to TRBD1 (5 bases). Trimming shortened V by 5 bases and J by 5 bases, and 10 bases separated the two germline ends. Looked up from germline, CDR1 is MDHEN and CDR2 is SYDVKM. The CDR3 length is 13 residues. CDR3 in amino acids: CASSAEGYQPQHF. Incomplete CDR3 DNA: TGTGCCAGCAGTGCCGAGGGGTATCAGCCC.

Ten or more counts support this clone. With the read ending 3 residues before the CDR3 end, the germline J gene is used to fill in that end. V is TRBV28 and J is TRBJ2-7, with 9 bases that match TRBD1. The CDR3 has 15 amino acids. V trimming: 4 bases; J trimming: 5 bases; junction bases outside the gene matches: 9. The germline gives CDR1 MDHEN, CDR2 SYDVKM. The CDR3 bases that were read are TGTGCCAGCAGTTCCCTCGGACAGGGGAACGACGAG. It is translated as CASSSLGQGNDE. The whole CDR3 protein is CASSSLGQGNDEQYF.

There are many counts of this clone. The read terminates 3 residues before the CDR3 end, so the remaining end is supplied by the germline J gene. The chain links TRBV28 to TRBJ2-7; 13 bases agree with TRBD2. The junction had 8 bases not matched to a gene; V was cut back by 10 bases and J by 2 bases. This CDR3 is built from 15 residues. Germline V CDR1 and CDR2: MDHEN, SYDVKM. CDR3 bases read: TGTGCCATCCGGGGACTAGCGGGATCCCCCTACGAG. It codes for CAIRGLAGSPYE. The entire CDR3 protein reads CAIRGLAGSPYEQYF.

In this sample, this clone turned up many times. CDR3 bases read: TGCAGTGCACATTACCCCTACGCGGGGGCCACAGATACG. Translated: CSAHYPYAGATDT. The whole CDR3 sequence reads CSAHYPYAGATDTQYF. J is TRBJ2-3 and V is TRBV20-1, with D tentatively TRBD2 (7 bases). The read is 3 residues too short to cover the CDR3 end, so that end is filled in from the germline J gene. This CDR3 is built from 16 residues. CDR1 and CDR2 (germline): DFQATT, SNEGSKA (reference sequence). The germline V and J ends were trimmed by 6 bases and 2 bases, with 21 bases remaining between them.

A remark on this clone: The CDR3 end falls 3 residues outside the read, so it is completed with the germline J gene. The J gene is TRBJ2-1, the V gene TRBV20-1, with 10 bases identical to TRBD2. Germline CDR1 is DFQATT and CDR2 is SNEGSKA (reference sequence). The CDR3 runs to 16 residues. V lost 2 bases, J lost 6 bases, and 10 bases stayed unmatched. CDR3 DNA, as far as it was read: TGCAGTGCTAGACTCGGGCCTAGCGGGAGTGGCAATGAG. Translating gives CSARLGPSGSGNE. The whole CDR3 sequence reads CSARLGPSGSGNEQFF.

This clone has ten or more counts. The read ends 3 residues shy of where the CDR3 ends; the end is completed using the germline J gene. The chain carries TRBV6-2 or TRBV6-3 and TRBJ2-5; 7 bases are a match to TRBD1. V shed 2 bases, J shed 5 bases, and the junction held 2 bases outside the gene matches. This CDR3 is 13 amino acids long. From germline, CDR1 is MNHEY and CDR2 SVGEGT. Partial CDR3 DNA: TGTGCCAGCAGTTACGGGACAGCCGAGACC. Its protein is CASSYGTAET. The full CDR3 protein reads CASSYGTAETQYF.

This clone was observed at least ten times. The read terminates 3 residues before the CDR3 end, so the remaining end is supplied by the germline J gene. The rearrangement joins TRBV6-1 to TRBJ2-5, with 10 nucleotides matching TRBD2. CDR3 size: 14 residues. J was trimmed by 4 bases and V by 4 bases; bases with no gene match: 3. Germline assignment: CDR1 MNHNS and CDR2 SASEGT. CDR3 bases read: TGTGCCAGCAGTGGCGGACTAGCGGCAGAGACC. Residues: CASSGGLAAET. The full-length CDR3 reads as CASSGGLAAETQYF.

Many counts were recorded for this clone. The missing CDR3 end, 3 residues past where the read stops, is filled in from the germline J gene. The J gene is TRBJ2-3, the V gene TRBV12-3 or TRBV12-4, with 14 bases identical to TRBD2. The CDR3 contains 18 residues. V lost 7 bases, J lost 3 bases, and 12 bases stayed unmatched. Incomplete CDR3 DNA: TGTGCCAGCACCGACCTCGAGGGACTAGCGGGAGTTACAGATACG. This codes for CASTDLEGLAGVTDT. The entire CDR3 protein reads CASTDLEGLAGVTDTQYF.

The sample holds many counts of this clone. The CDR3 end is not reached by the read, which stops 3 residues before it; the germline J gene fills it in. The chain carries TRBV7-2 and TRBJ2-2; maybe TRBD1 (5 bases). Germline CDR1 is SGHTA and CDR2 is FQGNSA. Trimming left V 7 bases short and J 7 bases short, with 16 bases between. This CDR3 has 14 amino acids. CDR3 in amino acids: CASTQGVRGGELFF. The sequenced CDR3 bases are TGTGCCAGCACCCAAGGGGTTAGGGGCGGGGAG.

This clone was detected ten times or more. The CDR3 goes on 3 residues after the read ends, and that part is filled in from the germline J gene. This CDR3 is also generated by other DNA sequences in the sample. The rearrangement links TRBV20-1 to TRBJ2-3; possible D gene TRBD1, 6 bases. This CDR3 has 16 amino acids. CDR1 is DFQATT, CDR2 SNEGSKA, per germline (reference sequence). Trimming took off 0 bases at V and 0 bases at J, with 13 bases between the two ends. The CDR3 is CSARDVGTTSTDTQYF. The CDR3 DNA, read in part, is TGCAGTGCTAGAGACGTCGGGACAACCAGCACAGATACG.

This clone was detected many times. The CDR3 end lies 3 residues beyond the end of the read and is filled in from the germline J gene. V gene TRBV12-3 or TRBV12-4 combines with J gene TRBJ1-2; D unclear. V lost 5 bases and J 5 bases, leaving 6 bases between the germline ends. The CDR3 covers 11 residues. The CDR3 DNA, read in part, is TGTGCCAGCAGTAACGGTTATGGC. The encoded protein is CASSNGYG. The CDR3 in full is CASSNGYGYTF.

Ten or more counts support this clone. The CDR3 sequence: CSGNKGSGELFF. The CDR3 bases that were read are TGCAGCGGTAATAAGGGGTCCGGGGAG. V is TRBV29-1 and J is TRBJ2-2, with D possibly matching TRBD1 (5 bases). With the read ending 3 residues before the CDR3 end, the germline J gene is used to fill in that end. Trimming removed 7 bases from V and 6 bases from J, with 12 bases in between. Looked up from germline, CDR1 is SQVTM and CDR2 is ANQGSEA. This CDR3 spans 12 amino acids.

This clone appeared many times. The read ends 3 residues early relative to the CDR3; the germline J gene fills the gap. This chain uses TRBV19 with TRBJ2-1, with TRBD1 matching over 9 bases. This CDR3 comprises 15 residues. CDR1 LNHDA and CDR2 SQIVND come from the germline V gene (reference sequence). Trimming cost V 5 bases and J 7 bases; bases outside gene matches: 9. The CDR3 DNA, read in part, is TGTGCCAGTAGTTTCGGGACAGGGACGGGGAATGAG. This encodes CASSFGTGTGNE. The whole CDR3 is CASSFGTGTGNEQFF.